This T cell receptor beta chain emerged from a study of blood T cell repertoires in COVID-19. As handled by the study authors: Amplification from reference gene primers served as the basis for estimated nucleated cell counts. Method: immunoSEQ multiplex PCR; TCRdb's copy keeps in-frame clones and lacks some. The V and J calls and clone size come from that table; D and trimming were worked out from the DNA. This sample has more than 75,000 clones, with roughly 84% found just once. The CDR3 sequence is 16 residues long. Trimming took off 7 bases at V and 1 base at J, with 17 bases between the two ends. Germline V gene lookup returns CDR1 LNHDA and CDR2 SQIVND (reference sequence).

Material: peripheral blood. The clonotype comes from a woman aged 70-85 years with acute or convalescent COVID-19. The genes are TRBV19 and TRBJ1-5; a weak D match, TRBD1 (6 bases). The CDR3 region is CASTRTGLESNQPQHF. CDR3 sequence (DNA): TGTGCCAGTACCCGTACAGGGTTGGAGAGCAATCAGCCCCAGCATTTT.